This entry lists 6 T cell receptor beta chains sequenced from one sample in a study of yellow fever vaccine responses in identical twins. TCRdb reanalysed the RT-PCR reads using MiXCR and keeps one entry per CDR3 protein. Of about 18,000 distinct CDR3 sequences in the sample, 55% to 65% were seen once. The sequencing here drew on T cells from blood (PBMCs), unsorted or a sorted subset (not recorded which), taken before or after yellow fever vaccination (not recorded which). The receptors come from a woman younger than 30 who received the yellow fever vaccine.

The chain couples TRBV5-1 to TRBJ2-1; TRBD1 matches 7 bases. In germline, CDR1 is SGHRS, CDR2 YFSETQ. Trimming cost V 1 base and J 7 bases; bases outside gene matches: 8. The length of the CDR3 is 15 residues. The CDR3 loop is CASSLRQGVGNEQFF. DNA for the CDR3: TGCGCCAGCAGCTTGCGCCAGGGGGTTGGAAATGAGCAGTTCTTC.

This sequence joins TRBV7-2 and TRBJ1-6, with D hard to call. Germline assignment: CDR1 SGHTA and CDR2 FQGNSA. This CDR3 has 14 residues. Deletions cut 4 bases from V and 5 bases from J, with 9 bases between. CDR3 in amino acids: CASSWAADNSPLHF. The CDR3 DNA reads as TGTGCCAGCAGCTGGGCAGCCGATAATTCACCCCTCCACTTT. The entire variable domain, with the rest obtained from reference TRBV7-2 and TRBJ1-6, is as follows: GAGVSQSPSNKVTEKGKDVELRCDPISGHTALYWYRQSLGQGLEFLIYFQGNSAPDKSGLPSDRFSAERTGGSVSTLTIQRTQQEDSAVYLCASSWAADNSPLHFGNGTRLTVT.

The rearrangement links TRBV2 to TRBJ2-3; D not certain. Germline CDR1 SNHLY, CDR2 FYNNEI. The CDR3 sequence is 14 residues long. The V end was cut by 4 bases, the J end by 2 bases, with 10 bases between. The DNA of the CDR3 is TGTGCCAGCAGTGTAATAGTATCCACAGATACGCAGTATTTT. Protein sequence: CASSVIVSTDTQYF.

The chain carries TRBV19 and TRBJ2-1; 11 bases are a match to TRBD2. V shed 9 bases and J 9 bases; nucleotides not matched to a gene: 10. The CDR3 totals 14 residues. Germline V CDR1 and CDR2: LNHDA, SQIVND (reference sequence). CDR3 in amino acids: CASRTSGSRSEQFF. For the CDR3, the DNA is TGTGCCAGCCGCACTAGCGGGAGTAGGTCTGAGCAGTTCTTC. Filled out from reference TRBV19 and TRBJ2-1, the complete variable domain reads DGGITQSPKYLFRKEGQNVTLSCEQNLNHDAMYWYRQDPGQGLRLIYYSQIVNDFQKGDIAEGYSVSREKKESFPLTVTSAQKNPTAFYLCASRTSGSRSEQFFGPGTRLTVL.

The CDR3 nucleotides read TGTGCCAGCAGTCTCAGGGGAAACACCGGGGAGCTGTTTTTT. Translating gives CASSLRGNTGELFF. The chain combines TRBV11-3 with TRBJ2-2, with D maybe TRBD1 (6 bases). This CDR3 has 14 amino acids. V shed 6 bases and J shed 2 bases, with 10 bases lying between them. CDR1 is SGHNT, CDR2 YENEEA, per germline.

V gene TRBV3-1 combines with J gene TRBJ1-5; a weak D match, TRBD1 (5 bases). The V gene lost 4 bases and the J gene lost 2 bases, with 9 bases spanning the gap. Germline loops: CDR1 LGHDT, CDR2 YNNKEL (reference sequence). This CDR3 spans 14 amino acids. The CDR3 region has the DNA TGTGCCAGCAGCCCCTCGGGGGGCAATCAGCCCCAGCATTTT. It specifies CASSPSGGNQPQHF.